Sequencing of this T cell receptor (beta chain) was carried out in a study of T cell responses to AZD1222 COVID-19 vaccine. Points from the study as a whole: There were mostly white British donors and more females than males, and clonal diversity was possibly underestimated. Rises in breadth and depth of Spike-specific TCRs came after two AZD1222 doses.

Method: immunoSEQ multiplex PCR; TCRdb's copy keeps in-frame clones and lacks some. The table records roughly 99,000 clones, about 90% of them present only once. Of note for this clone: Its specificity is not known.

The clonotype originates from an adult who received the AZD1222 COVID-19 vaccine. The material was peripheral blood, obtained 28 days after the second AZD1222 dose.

This CDR3 reads CASSPGLTTGELFF. As DNA, the CDR3 is TGTGCCAGCAGTCCCGGACTGACCACCGGGGAGCTGTTTTTT. The chain recombines TRBV27 with TRBJ2-2; D may be TRBD2 (5 bases). Germline V gene lookup returns CDR1 MNHEY and CDR2 SMNVEV (reference sequence). Trimming left V 5 bases short and J 4 bases short, with 11 bases between. This CDR3 is 14 amino acids long.